This T cell receptor beta chain came from a study of blood T cells in healthy people across ages (dated by TCRdb to between 2015 and 2016). For the wider study: Template switching captured roughly one uniquely barcoded TCR beta cDNA molecule per two T cells in model experiments. Age-related changes in TCR beta repertoire diversity were measured in the study by deep sequencing normalized with unique cDNA molecular identifiers. Donors were grouped into four age groups: young (average roughly 15 years), middle-aged (around 39), aged (approximately 58) and long-lived (approximately 82). For two donors (one aged 18 to 30 and one aged 80 or older), the study analyzed two additional independent replicas of 1 million unique cDNA reads from the same blood draw. Donors of different ages were randomly distributed across sequencing lanes to avoid experimental bias. Study-wide findings and limitations: Total diversity estimates from one million sequenced T cells were considered lower bounds and underestimates. Conclusive comparison of naive and antigen-experienced compartments was prevented by the profiling of bulk unsorted PBMCs. The percentage of naive T cells measured by flow cytometry correlated strongly with observed TCR beta diversity. Observed TCR beta diversity per million T cells fell roughly linearly with age, and a significant reduction was already apparent by age about 36. Compared with the aged group, the long-lived group had more naive CD4+ T cells, fewer expanded clones and increased TCR diversity, a pattern suggesting age selection. The CMV infection status of donors was not known, potentially confounding age-related changes in expanded clonotypes.

The roughly 39 donors, aged about 6 to 95 years, were systemically healthy Caucasian individuals from Russia. Each donor gave 8 to 10 milliliters of peripheral blood, drawn into EDTA-treated Vacutainer tubes. Ficoll-Paque density-gradient centrifugation was used to isolate PBMCs, with at least 6.5 million obtained per sample. Trizol reagent was used to extract total RNA from the PBMCs, yielding at least 6 micrograms per sample. Naive CD45RAhigh/CD27high T cell percentages were measured by flow cytometry on a PBMC aliquot from every donor. Library method: 5' RACE. TCRdb names Illumina HiSeq 2500 as the instrument used. A second roughly 6 to 11 cycle PCR used a sample-barcoded 5' primer and a J-beta primer mix. Each TCR beta cDNA molecule received a unique molecular identifier from a template-switch 5' adaptor carrying 12 random nucleotides. Each sample yielded at least 3 million CDR3-containing paired-end reads. All of the RNA was converted into first-strand cDNA using the Mint cDNA synthesis kit, with a TRBC-specific oligonucleotide serving as the primer. Following uracil-DNA glycosylase treatment, a first 18-cycle PCR with universal primers M1SS and BC2_uni_R was performed on all cDNA. The authors' pipeline ran thus. For normalization, 1 million high-quality reads were randomly selected from each sample, with every read carrying a distinct molecular identifier. Reads with shared molecular identifiers were discarded instead of being binned into consensus sequences. CDR3 identification, clonotype clustering and error correction used MiTCR with a Q25 quality threshold and the strictest error-elimination algorithm. A nonparametric unseen species model with Euler transformation was used to estimate a lower bound on total TCR beta diversity. TCRdb itself trimmed the public reads at Q25 with fastp, ran MiXCR and retained productive beta chains. Every distinct CDR3 protein forms one entry, paired with its most common genes and DNA. TCRdb, rather than the study authors, made the V and J calls. Recorded for this sample are around 1,500,000 distinct CDR3 sequences; 28% of them occurred a single time. Of the sample, roughly 8% is held by the ten largest clones.

The V and J ends are trimmed by 5 bases and 6 bases, leaving 11 bases between them. CDR1 DFQATT and CDR2 SNEGSKA were looked up in the germline V gene (reference sequence). The CDR3 contains 12 residues, cysteine and phenylalanine counted. The read is trimmed to its CDR3 DNA, 36 bases read in frame from base 1. On this clonotype: It lacks a known antigen. Base qualities are not recorded, but no much larger clone differs from it by a single base.

Sequencing was carried out using blood. Rearrangement joined TRBV20-1 to TRBJ2-1; the D segment could be TRBD1, given 5 matching bases. This clonotype was sampled from a woman aged 25 to 39 in good health. The bases read TGCAGTGCTGGAAAGGGGTTCAATGAGCAGTTCTTC. This encodes CSAGKGFNEQFF.